A single sample is the source of the 22 T cell receptor beta chains below, sequenced in a study of T cell responses to AZD1222 COVID-19 vaccine. TCRdb's table, derived via immunoSEQ multiplex PCR, lists solely in-frame clones and lacks some. Among around 140,000 clones listed, 85% to 95% were seen once. This specimen consisted of peripheral blood, obtained on day 0 of AZD1222 vaccination. The origin of the receptors is an adult in good health.

Notes on this clone: One junction end does not reproduce the germline sequence, and a read error may be involved. The J gene is TRBJ1-1, the V gene TRBV18; the match to TRBD1 covers 8 bases. The CDR3 is 13 residues long. Germline CDR1 and CDR2: KGHSH and LQKENI. The CDR3 protein is CASSPQGDTEAFF. In nucleotides, the CDR3 is TGTGCCAGCTCTCCACAGGGGGACACTGAAGCTTTCTTT.

The chain combines TRBV14 with TRBJ2-7, with D hard to call. CDR3 size: 11 residues. Trimming removed 1 base from V and 7 bases from J, with 5 bases in between. Germline CDR1 reads SGHDN; CDR2 reads FVKESK. The CDR3 DNA follows: TGTGCCAGCAGCCAAGGGAGTGAGCAGTACTTC. Encoded protein: CASSQGSEQYF.

In this sample, this clone turned up once. DNA for the CDR3: TGCGCCAGCAGCTCGACCGGGACAGGGTACAATGAGCAGTTCTTC. Translation gives CASSSTGTGYNEQFF. V gene TRBV5-1 combines with J gene TRBJ2-1; the match to TRBD1 covers 9 bases. The V segment lost 3 bases and the J segment 4 bases; nucleotides outside the gene matches: 5. The V gene's germline CDR1 is SGHRS and CDR2 YFSETQ. CDR3 size: 15 residues.

This chain uses TRBV5-1 with TRBJ2-2; a possible D gene is TRBD1 (6 bases). V lost 3 bases and J lost 1, with 10 bases in between. Germline lookup yields CDR1 SGHRS and CDR2 YFSETQ. The CDR3 is 15 amino acids. The CDR3 nucleotides are TGCGCCAGCAGCTATACGACAGGGAACACCGGGGAGCTGTTTTTT. It encodes CASSYTTGNTGELFF.

The V call is TRBV5-4, the J call TRBJ2-5; D remains unclear. The CDR3 is 15 residues long. Germline V CDR1 and CDR2: SGHNT, YYREEE (reference sequence). V was pared by 4 bases and J by 2 bases, with 15 bases between. The CDR3 protein is CASSPLPGLQETQYF. In DNA form, the CDR3 reads TGTGCCAGCAGCCCGTTGCCGGGCCTTCAAGAGACCCAGTACTTC.

The rearrangement links TRBV5-1 to TRBJ1-6; possibly TRBD1 for D (5 bases). Trimming took off 0 bases at V and 0 bases at J, with 7 bases between the two ends. Germline V gene lookup returns CDR1 SGHRS and CDR2 YFSETQ. This CDR3 spans 16 amino acids. CDR3 residues: CASSLEGSSYNSPLHF. Here the CDR3 DNA reads TGCGCCAGCAGCTTGGAGGGGAGCTCCTATAATTCACCCCTCCACTTT.

The chain links TRBV27 to TRBJ2-2, with TRBD2 identical over 14 bases. Germline CDR1 is MNHEY and CDR2 is SMNVEV (reference sequence). Losses at the gene ends were 8 bases for V and 8 bases for J; bases not matched to a gene: 7. CDR3 length equals 15 residues. The DNA for the CDR3 is TGTGCCAGCGGGAGGGGACTAGCGGGAGATGGGGAGCTGTTTTTT. It translates to CASGRGLAGDGELFF.

The chain uses TRBV24-1 and TRBJ2-2; the match to TRBD1 covers 8 bases. Germline V gene lookup returns CDR1 KGHDR and CDR2 SFDVKD. The CDR3 consists of 16 residues. Trimming took 1 base from V and 3 from J; bases not matched to a gene: 3. The CDR3: CATSDLATGDTGELFF. CDR3 bases: TGTGCCACCAGTGATTTAGCGACAGGGGACACCGGGGAGCTGTTTTTT.

V and J are TRBV5-6 and TRBJ1-1; TRBD1 aligns across 9 bases. Germline V gene lookup returns CDR1 SGHDT and CDR2 YYEEEE. The V segment lost 4 bases and the J segment 3 bases; nucleotides outside the gene matches: 7. The CDR3 totals 15 residues. CDR3 sequence: CASSGGTGWDTEAFF. The CDR3 DNA sequence: TGTGCCAGCAGCGGGGGGACAGGGTGGGACACTGAAGCTTTCTTT. The variable domain in full, completed from reference TRBV5-6 and TRBJ1-1, reads DAGVTQSPTHLIKTRGQQVTLRCSPKSGHDTVSWYQQALGQGPQFIFQYYEEEERQRGNFPDRFSGHQFPNYSSELNVNALLLGDSALYLCASSGGTGWDTEAFFGQGTRLTVV.

The rearrangement joins TRBV7-9 to TRBJ2-4; 9 bases map to TRBD1. Germline V gene sequence: CDR1 SEHNR, CDR2 FQNEAQ (reference sequence). CDR3 length: 13 residues. With 5 bases clipped from V and 8 bases from J, the junction kept 4 bases outside the gene matches. The CDR3 spells CASSRDREDIQYF. CDR3 nucleotide sequence: TGTGCCAGCAGCAGGGACAGGGAGGACATTCAGTACTTC.

J is TRBJ1-4 and V is TRBV7-9; tentatively, D is TRBD1 (5 bases). The V end was cut by 6 bases, the J end by 0 bases, with 8 bases between. This CDR3 region has 14 residues. Germline-derived CDR1 and CDR2 are SEHNR and FQNEAQ (reference sequence). CDR3 bases: TGTGCCAGCAGATCGACAGCAACTAATGAAAAACTGTTTTTT. It codes for CASRSTATNEKLFF.

The CDR3 region is CASSQKDGSNEQFF. The CDR3 bases are TGCGCCAGCAGCCAAAAGGACGGATCCAATGAGCAGTTCTTC. The chain uses TRBV4-1 and TRBJ2-1, with D unresolved. Trimming cost V 2 bases and J 6 bases, with 11 bases left between them. The CDR3 is 14 residues long. From germline, CDR1 is MGHRA and CDR2 YSYEKL.

The chain joins TRBV6-6 to TRBJ1-2; D might be TRBD1 (5 bases). The CDR3 totals 14 residues. The germline gives CDR1 MNHNY, CDR2 SVGAGI (reference sequence). V shed 4 bases and J shed 7 bases, with 16 bases lying between them. This chain's CDR3 is CASSFLGREGGYTF. The CDR3 coding sequence is TGTGCCAGCAGTTTTCTTGGCAGGGAGGGTGGCTACACCTTC.

The V and J genes are TRBV12-5 and TRBJ1-1; no clear D gene. The CDR3 spans 16 residues. Per germline, CDR1 LGHNT and CDR2 FRNRAP. V was trimmed by 1 base and J by 1 base, leaving 13 bases between them. CDR3 nucleotides: TGTGCTAGTGGTTTGGCCTTGGATAGGCAGAACACTGAAGCTTTCTTT. Amino acid sequence: CASGLALDRQNTEAFF.

This sequence joins TRBV7-2 and TRBJ2-7, with 9 bases matching TRBD2. This CDR3 comprises 18 residues. V dropped 1 base and J dropped 2; count of bases not matched to a gene: 12. Per the germline V gene, CDR1 is SGHTA and CDR2 is FQGNSA. CDR3 DNA sequence: TGTGCCAGCAGCTTAGGAACCAGCGGGAGGACGACGCCCTACGAGCAGTACTTC. It encodes CASSLGTSGRTTPYEQYF.

The chain is built from TRBV18 and TRBJ2-7; D may match TRBD1 or TRBD2 (5 bases each). This CDR3 has 16 residues. Trimming removed 2 bases at V and 5 bases at J, with 19 bases between. Germline values: CDR1 KGHSH, CDR2 LQKENI. CDR3 DNA sequence: TGTGCCAGCTCACCAGGGTATGGGGACCTGGGGCACGAGCAGTACTTC. This codes for CASSPGYGDLGHEQYF.

The chain recombines TRBV5-1 with TRBJ1-2; the D gene is possibly TRBD1 (5 bases). Germline CDR1 and CDR2: SGHRS and YFSETQ. CDR3 size: 13 residues. V dropped 2 bases and J dropped 2 bases, with 7 bases sitting between them. The CDR3 sequence is CASSFNRNYGYTF. The CDR3 DNA is TGCGCCAGCAGCTTCAACAGGAACTATGGCTACACCTTC.

The gene calls are TRBV11-2 and TRBJ2-1; D gene uncertain. V was clipped by 7 bases and J by 2 bases, with 18 bases between them. The CDR3 length is 16 residues. Germline V gives CDR1 SGHAT, CDR2 FQNNGV. The CDR3 sequence: CASTPQQKLTYNEQFF. The DNA of the CDR3 is TGTGCCAGCACCCCGCAACAAAAACTCACCTACAATGAGCAGTTCTTC.

The V and J genes are TRBV7-2 and TRBJ1-5, with D possibly TRBD1 on 6 matching bases. V lost 2 bases and J lost 7, with 15 bases in between. Germline values: CDR1 SGHTA, CDR2 FQGNSA. The CDR3 sequence is 15 residues long. The CDR3 bases are TGTGCCAGCAGCTTACATTCAGGGGTGGGCCAGCCCCAGCATTTT. Protein sequence: CASSLHSGVGQPQHF.

V usage is TRBV28 and J usage is TRBJ1-3; D may be TRBD1 (6 bases). CDR3 size: 15 residues. In germline, CDR1 is MDHEN, CDR2 SYDVKM. V lost 6 bases and J lost 4, with 16 bases in between. The CDR3 is CASRSGVTVGNTIYF. CDR3 nucleotide sequence: TGTGCCAGCAGATCAGGGGTTACTGTGGGAAACACCATATATTTT. Together with reference TRBV28 and TRBJ1-3, the CDR3 gives the full variable domain: DVKVTQSSRYLVKRTGEKVFLECVQDMDHENMFWYRQDPGLGLRLIYFSYDVKMKEKGDIPEGYSVSREKKERFSLILESASTNQTSMYLCASRSGVTVGNTIYFGEGSWLTVV.

This clone was counted once. CDR3 amino acids: CASRVPGQAGELFF. DNA for the CDR3: TGTGCCAGCAGAGTCCCGGGACAGGCCGGGGAGCTGTTTTTT. The chain couples TRBV6-6 to TRBJ2-2, with 8 bases that match TRBD1. With V trimmed by 6 bases and J by 6 bases, 6 bases remained unmatched. CDR1 MNHNY and CDR2 SVGAGI come from the germline V gene (reference sequence). This CDR3 is built from 14 residues.

This clone was counted a single time. The V gene is TRBV4-2, the J gene TRBJ2-3, with a tentative D call TRBD1 (6 bases). Looked up from germline, CDR1 is LGHNA and CDR2 is YNFKEQ. The CDR3 is 14 amino acids. The V gene lost 0 bases and the J gene lost 3 bases, with 7 bases spanning the gap. The CDR3 region has the DNA TGTGCCAGCAGCCAAGATCAGGGGACAGATACGCAGTATTTT. Its protein product is CASSQDQGTDTQYF.